The clone carrying this T cell receptor (beta chain) was seen once. Its antigen is unknown. This specimen belongs to a study of cytomegalovirus exposure and HLA in healthy donors. PCR primers comprised 60 Vbeta and 13 Jbeta primers. Sequenced by immunoSEQ multiplex PCR; TCRdb stores in-frame clones only, minus some. Here the sample spans roughly 140,000 clones, about 80% being singletons. Study-level findings and limits: Later, an analysis showed that TCR beta chains associated with HLA were more clonally expanded than others that were equally common. TCR beta V- and J-gene trimming was later associated with a missense DCLRE1C variant.

From germline, CDR1 is GTSNPN and CDR2 SVGIG (reference sequence). The length of the CDR3 is 13 residues. Among the donors, all were healthy bone marrow donors. The rearrangement joins TRBV30 to TRBJ2-5; TRBD1 is a possible D gene (5 bases). The DNA end is a closer match to TRBJ2-7, so the J assignment may be wrong. The sequence came from a woman aged 18-29 years in good health and CMV-seropositive. The sequencing sample was made of PBMCs. The CDR3 loop is CAWRPTGVYEQYF. CDR3 sequence (DNA): TGTGCCTGGAGACCAACAGGAGTCTACGAGCAGTACTTC.